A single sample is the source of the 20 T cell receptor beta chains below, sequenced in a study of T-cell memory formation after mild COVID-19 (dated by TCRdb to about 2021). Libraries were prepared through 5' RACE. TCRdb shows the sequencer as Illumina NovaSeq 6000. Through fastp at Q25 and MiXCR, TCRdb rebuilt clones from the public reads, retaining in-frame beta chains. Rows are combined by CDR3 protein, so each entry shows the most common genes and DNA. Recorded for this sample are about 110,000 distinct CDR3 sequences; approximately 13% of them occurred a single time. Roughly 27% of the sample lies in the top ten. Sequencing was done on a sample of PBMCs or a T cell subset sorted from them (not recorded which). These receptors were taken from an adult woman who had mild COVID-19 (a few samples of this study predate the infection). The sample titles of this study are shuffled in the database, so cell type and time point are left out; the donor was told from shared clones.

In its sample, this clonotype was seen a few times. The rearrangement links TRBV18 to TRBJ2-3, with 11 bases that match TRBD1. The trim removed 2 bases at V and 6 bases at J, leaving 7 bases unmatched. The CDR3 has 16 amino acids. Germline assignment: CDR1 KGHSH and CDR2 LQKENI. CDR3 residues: CASSPDGQGALDTQYF. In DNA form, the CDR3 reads TGTGCCAGCTCACCAGACGGACAGGGGGCTTTGGATACGCAGTATTTT.

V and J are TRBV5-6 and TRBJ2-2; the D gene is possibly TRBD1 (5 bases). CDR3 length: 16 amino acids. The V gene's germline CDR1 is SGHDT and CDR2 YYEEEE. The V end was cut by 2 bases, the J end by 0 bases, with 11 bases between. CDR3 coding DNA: TGTGCCAGCAGCTTCCTCAGGGTCCCGAACACCGGGGAGCTGTTTTTT. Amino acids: CASSFLRVPNTGELFF.

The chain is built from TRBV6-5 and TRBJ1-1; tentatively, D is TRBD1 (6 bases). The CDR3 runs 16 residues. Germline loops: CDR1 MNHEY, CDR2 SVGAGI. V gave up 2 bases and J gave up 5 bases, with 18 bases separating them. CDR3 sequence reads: CASSYAVTGRGTEAFF. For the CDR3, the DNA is TGTGCCAGCAGTTACGCCGTTACAGGGAGGGGGACTGAAGCTTTCTTT.

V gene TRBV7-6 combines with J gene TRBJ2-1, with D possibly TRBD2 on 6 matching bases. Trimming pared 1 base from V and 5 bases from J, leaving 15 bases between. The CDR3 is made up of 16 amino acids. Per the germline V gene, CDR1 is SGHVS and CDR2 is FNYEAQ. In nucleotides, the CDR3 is TGTGCCAGCAGCTTAGTCGGCGGGATAGGCGACAATGAGCAGTTCTTC. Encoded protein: CASSLVGGIGDNEQFF.

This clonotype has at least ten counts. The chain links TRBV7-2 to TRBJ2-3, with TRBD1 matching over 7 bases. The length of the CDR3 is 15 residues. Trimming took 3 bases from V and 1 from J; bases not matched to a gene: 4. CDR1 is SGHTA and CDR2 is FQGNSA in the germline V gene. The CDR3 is CASSFRGPGTDTQYF. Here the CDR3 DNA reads TGTGCCAGCAGCTTTAGGGGGCCGGGCACAGATACGCAGTATTTT.

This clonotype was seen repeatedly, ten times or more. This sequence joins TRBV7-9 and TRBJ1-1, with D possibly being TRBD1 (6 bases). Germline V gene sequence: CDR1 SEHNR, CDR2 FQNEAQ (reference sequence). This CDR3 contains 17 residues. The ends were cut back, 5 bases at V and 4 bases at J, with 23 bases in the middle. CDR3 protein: CASSVEGELVEGTEAFF. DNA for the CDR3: TGTGCCAGCAGCGTAGAGGGGGAGTTGGTGGAGGGCACTGAAGCTTTCTTT. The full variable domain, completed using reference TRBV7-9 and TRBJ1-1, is DTGVSQNPRHKITKRGQNVTFRCDPISEHNRLYWYRQTLGQGPEFLTYFQNEAQLEKSRLLSDRFSAERPKGSFSTLEIQRTEQGDSAMYLCASSVEGELVEGTEAFFGQGTRLTVV.

The CDR3 DNA reads TGTGCCAGCAGCTTCGGGACTAGCGGTAGGGGAGAGAATGAGCAGTTCTTC. Residues: CASSFGTSGRGENEQFF. This chain connects TRBV7-8 to TRBJ2-1; TRBD2 matches 11 bases. V lost 3 bases, J lost 7 bases, and 11 bases stayed unmatched. This CDR3 comprises 17 residues. CDR1 is SGHVS, CDR2 FQNEAQ, per germline.

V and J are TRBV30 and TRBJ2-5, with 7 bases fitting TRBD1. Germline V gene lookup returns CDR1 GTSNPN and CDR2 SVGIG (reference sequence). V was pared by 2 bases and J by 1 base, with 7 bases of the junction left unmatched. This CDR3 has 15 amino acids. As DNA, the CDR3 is TGTGCCTGGAGTTCCCCACAGGGGACCCAAGAGACCCAGTACTTC. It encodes CAWSSPQGTQETQYF.

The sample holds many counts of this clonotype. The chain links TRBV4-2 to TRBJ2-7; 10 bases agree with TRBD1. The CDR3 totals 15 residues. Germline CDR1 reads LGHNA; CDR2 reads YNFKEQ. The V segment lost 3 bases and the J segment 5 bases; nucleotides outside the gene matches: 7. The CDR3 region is CASSQGTGEINEQYF. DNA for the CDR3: TGTGCCAGCAGCCAGGGGACAGGGGAAATCAACGAGCAGTACTTC.

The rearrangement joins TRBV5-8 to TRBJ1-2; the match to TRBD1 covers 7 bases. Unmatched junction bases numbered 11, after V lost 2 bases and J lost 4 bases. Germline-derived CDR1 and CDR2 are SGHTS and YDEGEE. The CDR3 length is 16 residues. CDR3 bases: TGTGCCAGCAGCTTCTCCGGGACAGACATTCGCTATGGCTACACCTTC. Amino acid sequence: CASSFSGTDIRYGYTF.

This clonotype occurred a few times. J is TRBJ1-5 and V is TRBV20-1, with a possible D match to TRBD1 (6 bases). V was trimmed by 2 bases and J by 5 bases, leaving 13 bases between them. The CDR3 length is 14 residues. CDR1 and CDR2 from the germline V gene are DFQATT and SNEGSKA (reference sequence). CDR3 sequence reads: CSARSVDSYQPQHF. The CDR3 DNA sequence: TGCAGTGCTAGATCCGTGGACAGTTATCAGCCCCAGCATTTT.

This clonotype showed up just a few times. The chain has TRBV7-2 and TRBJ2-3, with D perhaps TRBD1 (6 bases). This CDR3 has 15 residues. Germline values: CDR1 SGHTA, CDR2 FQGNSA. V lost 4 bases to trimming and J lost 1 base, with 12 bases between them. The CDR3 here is CASSSLGGGTDTQYF. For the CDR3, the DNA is TGTGCCAGCAGCTCCTTAGGGGGAGGCACAGATACGCAGTATTTT.

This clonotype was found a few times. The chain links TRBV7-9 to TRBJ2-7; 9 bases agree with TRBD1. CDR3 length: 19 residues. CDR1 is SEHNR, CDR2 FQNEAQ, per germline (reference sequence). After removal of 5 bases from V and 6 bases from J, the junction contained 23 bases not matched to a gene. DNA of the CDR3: TGTGCCAGCAGCAACACTGGACAGGGGTCCCACCCTCTTTTGGGCGAGCAGTACTTC. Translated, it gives CASSNTGQGSHPLLGEQYF.

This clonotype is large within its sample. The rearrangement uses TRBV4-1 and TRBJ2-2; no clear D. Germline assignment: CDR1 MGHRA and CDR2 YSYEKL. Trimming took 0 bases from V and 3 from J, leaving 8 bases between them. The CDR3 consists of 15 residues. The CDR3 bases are TGCGCCAGCAGCCAAGATCTGGAGTACACCGGGGAGCTGTTTTTT. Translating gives CASSQDLEYTGELFF.

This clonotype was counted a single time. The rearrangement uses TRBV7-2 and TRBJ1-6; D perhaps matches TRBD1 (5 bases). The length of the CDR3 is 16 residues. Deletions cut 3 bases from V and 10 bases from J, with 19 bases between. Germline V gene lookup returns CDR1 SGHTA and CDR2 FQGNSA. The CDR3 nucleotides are TGTGCCAGCAGCTTTTACGGGGGGAGGGTCAGGTCACCCCTCCACTTT. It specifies CASSFYGGRVRSPLHF.

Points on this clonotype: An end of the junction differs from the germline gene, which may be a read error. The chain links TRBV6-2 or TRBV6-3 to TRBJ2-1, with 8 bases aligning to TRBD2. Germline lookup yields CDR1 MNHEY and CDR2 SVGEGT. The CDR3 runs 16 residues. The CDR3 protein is CASGYPGTSSYNEQFF. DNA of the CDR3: TGTGCCAGCGGTTACCCCGGGACTAGTTCCTACAATGAGCAGTTCTTC.

The CDR3 sequence is CASSSPESTDTQYF. DNA of the CDR3: TGCGCCAGCAGTAGCCCCGAGAGCACAGATACGCAGTATTTT. The chain recombines TRBV5-1 with TRBJ2-3; D gene uncertain. The CDR3 is 14 residues long. Germline V gene lookup returns CDR1 SGHRS and CDR2 YFSETQ. V was shortened by 5 bases and J by 0 bases, with 10 bases between the two germline ends.

CDR3 DNA: TGTGCCAGCACCCCGGACAGGGTCTACGAGCAGTACTTC. It codes for CASTPDRVYEQYF. The chain employs TRBV12-3 or TRBV12-4 and TRBJ2-7, with 8 bases aligning to TRBD1. Trimming cost V 7 bases and J 3 bases; bases outside gene matches: 5. The CDR3 has 13 residues.

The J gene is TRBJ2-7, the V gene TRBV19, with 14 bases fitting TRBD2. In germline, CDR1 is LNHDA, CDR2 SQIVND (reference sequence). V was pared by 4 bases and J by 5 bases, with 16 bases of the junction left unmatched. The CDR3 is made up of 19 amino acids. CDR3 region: CASSSPGLAGEGGSDEQYF. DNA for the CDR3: TGTGCCAGTAGTAGTCCGGGACTAGCGGGAGAAGGAGGGTCGGACGAGCAGTACTTC.

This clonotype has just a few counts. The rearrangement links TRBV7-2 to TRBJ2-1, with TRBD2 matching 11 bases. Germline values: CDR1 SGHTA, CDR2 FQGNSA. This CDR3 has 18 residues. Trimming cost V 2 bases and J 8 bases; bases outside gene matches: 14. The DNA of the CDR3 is TGTGCCAGCAGCTTATCGAAGACTAGCGGGATTCGGCGATATGAGCAGTTCTTC. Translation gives CASSLSKTSGIRRYEQFF. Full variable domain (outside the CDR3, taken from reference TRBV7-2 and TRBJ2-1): GAGVSQSPSNKVTEKGKDVELRCDPISGHTALYWYRQSLGQGLEFLIYFQGNSAPDKSGLPSDRFSAERTGGSVSTLTIQRTQQEDSAVYLCASSLSKTSGIRRYEQFFGPGTRLTVL.